This is a list of T cell receptor beta chains from one sample in a study of early T cells in non-severe SARS-CoV-2 infection. TCRdb used MiXCR to reprocess the 5' RACE reads, holding one entry per CDR3 protein. The data hold 98,000 or so distinct CDR3 sequences, with around 10% observed a single time. The sequencing input was whole blood. The receptors originated from an adult who was a healthcare worker with PCR-confirmed SARS-CoV-2 infection or an uninfected control (not recorded which). The CDR3 runs from the conserved cysteine through the conserved F or W. A D gene is named only where the DNA matches it firmly. Part of the rows lack a size; the others show once, few, many or a class for expanded clones.

j_call | cdr3_length | v_call | clone_size | d_call | cdr3_nt | cdr3_aa
TRBJ2-1 | 13 | TRBV6-1 | . | . | TGTGCCAGCATTCAAAGCCGGAGGACGGCGCAGTTCTTC | CASIQSRRTAQFF
TRBJ2-3 | 16 | TRBV6-6 | many | . | TGTGCCAGCAGTTACTCGATACGATCCGGGACAGATACGCAGTATTTT | CASSYSIRSGTDTQYF
TRBJ2-1 | 11 | TRBV7-2 | . | . | TGTGCCAGCAGCCTAATGGATGAGCAGTTCTTC | CASSLMDEQFF
TRBJ2-1 | 14 | TRBV18 | few | . | TGTGCCAGCTCTCAACAGGCCCTGGGCAATGAGCAGTTCTTC | CASSQQALGNEQFF
TRBJ1-1 | 16 | TRBV10-3 | few | . | TGTGCCATCAGTGACCCAACAGGGAGGGTGAACACTGAAGCTTTCTTT | CAISDPTGRVNTEAFF
TRBJ2-3 | 15 | TRBV15 | many | . | TGTGCCACCAGCGGACGGACGGTGAGCACAGATACGCAGTATTTT | CATSGRTVSTDTQYF
TRBJ2-7 | 12 | TRBV20-1 | few | . | TGCAGTGCTAGTGGAAAATCCTACGAGCAGTACTTC | CSASGKSYEQYF
TRBJ1-2 | 13 | TRBV12-3/TRBV12-4 | . | TRBD1 | TGTGCCAGCAGTTCAGACAGGGATAATGGCTACACCTTC | CASSSDRDNGYTF
TRBJ1-2 | 17 | TRBV7-9 | . | TRBD1 | TGTGCCAGCAGCCCGACTCGAGCGACAGGGGCCGTGTATGGCTACACCTTC | CASSPTRATGAVYGYTF
TRBJ1-1 | 16 | TRBV12-3/TRBV12-4 | many | . | TGTGCCAGCAGTTTCGATCCGGGTCTGAGGAACACTGAAGCTTTCTTT | CASSFDPGLRNTEAFF
TRBJ2-7 | 14 | TRBV12-3/TRBV12-4 | few | TRBD2 | TGTGCCAGCAGTCTCCCGGGACTACCCCTGGAGCAGTACTTC | CASSLPGLPLEQYF
TRBJ1-4 | 15 | TRBV5-1 | few | . | TGCGCCAGCAGCTTGTATCTTGCAACTAATGAAAAACTGTTTTTT | CASSLYLATNEKLFF